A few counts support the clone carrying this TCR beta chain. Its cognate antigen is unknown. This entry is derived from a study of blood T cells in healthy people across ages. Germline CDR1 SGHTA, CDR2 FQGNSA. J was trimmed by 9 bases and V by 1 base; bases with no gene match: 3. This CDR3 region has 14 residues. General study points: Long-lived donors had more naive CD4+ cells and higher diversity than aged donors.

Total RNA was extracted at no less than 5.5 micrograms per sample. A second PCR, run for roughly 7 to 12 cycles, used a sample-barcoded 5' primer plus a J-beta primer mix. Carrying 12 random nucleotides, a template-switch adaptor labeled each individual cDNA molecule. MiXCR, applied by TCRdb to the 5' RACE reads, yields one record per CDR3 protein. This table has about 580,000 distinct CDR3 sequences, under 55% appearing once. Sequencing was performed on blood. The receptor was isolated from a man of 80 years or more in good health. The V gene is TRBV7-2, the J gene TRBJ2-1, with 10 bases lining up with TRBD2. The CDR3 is CASSLERGGGEQFF. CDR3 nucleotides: TGTGCCAGCAGCTTAGAGCGGGGGGGGGGTGAGCAGTTCTTC. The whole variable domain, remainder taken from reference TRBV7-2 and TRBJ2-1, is GAGVSQSPSNKVTEKGKDVELRCDPISGHTALYWYRQSLGQGLEFLIYFQGNSAPDKSGLPSDRFSAERTGGSVSTLTIQRTQQEDSAVYLCASSLERGGGEQFFGPGTRLTVL.